What follows describes a single T cell receptor beta chain. This sample was included in a study of blood T cells in healthy people across ages. The study isolated at least 6.5 million PBMCs from each sample. A second PCR, run for about 7 to 11 cycles, used a sample-barcoded 5' primer plus a J-beta primer mix. TCRdb processed the 5' RACE reads anew with MiXCR; each CDR3 protein has one entry. This table holds more than 550,000 distinct CDR3 sequences, 22% found once. The CDR3 length is 13 residues. V was trimmed by 6 bases and J by 14 bases, leaving 21 bases between them. In germline, CDR1 is MNHEY, CDR2 SVGAGI.

V is TRBV6-5 and J is TRBJ2-3; D ambiguous. What was sequenced was blood. This sequence originates from a man in his 70s in good health. CDR3 loop: CASSSDAPYIWYF. The CDR3 nucleotides read TGTGCCAGCAGCTCAGATGCCCCGTATATTTGGTATTTT.